These T cell receptor beta chains were read from a single sample in a study of blood T cell repertoires in COVID-19. Produced via immunoSEQ multiplex PCR; TCRdb's table is partial and in-frame only. The sample lists approximately 440,000 clones, 88% seen once, with around 12% in the top ten. Sequenced material: peripheral blood. The receptors stem from a woman in her 50s with COVID-19, enrolled during active disease. Each CDR3 is given with its conserved first and last residue. The D gene is left open where the match is weak. Clone size is stated in some rows and not others, as once, few, many or a class when expanded.

j_call: TRBJ1-6
clone_size: .
v_call: TRBV5-1
cdr3_length: 15
d_call: .
cdr3_aa: CASSSGDSYNSPLHF
cdr3_nt: TGCGCCAGCAGCTCAGGGGACTCCTATAATTCACCCCTCCACTTT

j_call: TRBJ1-1
clone_size: .
v_call: TRBV19
cdr3_length: 14
d_call: TRBD1
cdr3_aa: CASSTWTGNTEAFF
cdr3_nt: TGTGCCAGTAGTACTTGGACAGGGAACACTGAAGCTTTCTTT

j_call: TRBJ1-2
clone_size: .
v_call: TRBV9
cdr3_length: 14
d_call: .
cdr3_aa: CASSQGPDNWGYTF
cdr3_nt: TGTGCCAGCAGCCAGGGGCCCGACAATTGGGGCTACACCTTC

j_call: TRBJ1-1
clone_size: .
v_call: TRBV11-2
cdr3_length: 15
d_call: .
cdr3_aa: CASSLWGGRGTEAFF
cdr3_nt: TGTGCCAGCAGCTTATGGGGGGGCCGGGGCACTGAAGCTTTCTTT

j_call: TRBJ1-2
clone_size: once
v_call: TRBV12-3/TRBV12-4
cdr3_length: 13
d_call: .
cdr3_aa: CASVRGAGDGYTF
cdr3_nt: TGTGCCAGCGTGAGAGGGGCGGGGGACGGCTACACCTTC

j_call: TRBJ2-7
clone_size: .
v_call: TRBV6-5
cdr3_length: 14
d_call: TRBD2
cdr3_aa: CASTLTSGGAKQYF
cdr3_nt: TGTGCCAGCACCCTGACTAGCGGGGGGGCAAAGCAGTACTTC

j_call: TRBJ1-1
clone_size: .
v_call: TRBV12-5
cdr3_length: 13
d_call: .
cdr3_aa: CASGLVGDTEAFF
cdr3_nt: TGTGCTAGTGGTTTGGTAGGAGACACTGAAGCTTTCTTT

j_call: TRBJ1-2
clone_size: .
v_call: TRBV9
cdr3_length: 14
d_call: .
cdr3_aa: CASSVMLEGGGYTF
cdr3_nt: TGTGCCAGCAGCGTCATGTTGGAGGGTGGTGGCTACACCTTC

j_call: TRBJ2-7
clone_size: .
v_call: TRBV11-2
cdr3_length: 11
d_call: .
cdr3_aa: CASSLYYEQYF
cdr3_nt: TGTGCCAGCAGCTTATACTACGAGCAGTACTTC

j_call: TRBJ2-7
clone_size: .
v_call: TRBV19
cdr3_length: 15
d_call: .
cdr3_aa: CASSTPGTGAYEQYF
cdr3_nt: TGTGCCAGTAGTACCCCCGGAACAGGCGCCTACGAGCAGTACTTC

j_call: TRBJ1-1
clone_size: once
v_call: TRBV5-1
cdr3_length: 22
d_call: .
cdr3_aa: CASSPTLGGVAISRGVNTEAFF
cdr3_nt: TGCGCCAGCAGCCCTACCCTGGGGGGGGTCGCAATTTCGAGGGGAGTGAACACTGAAGCTTTCTTT

j_call: TRBJ2-1
clone_size: .
v_call: TRBV6-2/TRBV6-3
cdr3_length: 15
d_call: .
cdr3_aa: CASSDLGGALREQFF
cdr3_nt: TGTGCCAGCAGTGACCTGGGGGGGGCTCTCCGAGAGCAGTTCTTC

j_call: TRBJ1-2
clone_size: .
v_call: TRBV10-3
cdr3_length: 13
d_call: .
cdr3_aa: CAISDDNDYGYTF
cdr3_nt: TGTGCCATCAGTGATGACAACGACTATGGCTACACCTTC

j_call: TRBJ1-4
clone_size: once
v_call: TRBV5-1
cdr3_length: 17
d_call: .
cdr3_aa: CASSLAHGGATNEKLFF
cdr3_nt: TGCGCCAGCAGCTTGGCCCATGGGGGGGCCACTAATGAAAAACTGTTTTTT

j_call: TRBJ2-3
clone_size: few
v_call: TRBV7-3
cdr3_length: 15
d_call: .
cdr3_aa: CASSLRRGFTDTQYF
cdr3_nt: TGTGCCAGCAGCCTAAGACGGGGGTTCACAGATACGCAGTATTTT

j_call: TRBJ1-4
clone_size: .
v_call: TRBV5-6
cdr3_length: 17
d_call: .
cdr3_aa: CASSLAPSGSSNEKLFF
cdr3_nt: TGTGCCAGCAGCCTTGCCCCCTCAGGGTCTTCTAATGAAAAACTGTTTTTT

j_call: TRBJ2-3
clone_size: .
v_call: TRBV10-1
cdr3_length: 14
d_call: TRBD2
cdr3_aa: CASSGGGRRDTQYF
cdr3_nt: TGCGCCAGCAGTGGCGGGGGGCGCAGAGATACGCAGTATTTT

j_call: TRBJ2-5
clone_size: .
v_call: TRBV5-6
cdr3_length: 13
d_call: .
cdr3_aa: CASSLGREETQYF
cdr3_nt: TGTGCCAGCAGCTTGGGGCGGGAAGAGACCCAGTACTTC

j_call: TRBJ2-7
clone_size: once
v_call: TRBV12-3/TRBV12-4
cdr3_length: 10
d_call: .
cdr3_aa: CASRLDRCYF
cdr3_nt: TGTGCCAGCAGACTGGACAGATGCTACTTC

j_call: TRBJ2-3
clone_size: .
v_call: TRBV5-4
cdr3_length: 13
d_call: .
cdr3_aa: CASSPQGTDTQYF
cdr3_nt: TGTGCCAGCAGTCCGCAGGGAACAGATACGCAGTATTTT

j_call: TRBJ1-3
clone_size: .
v_call: TRBV2
cdr3_length: 14
d_call: .
cdr3_aa: CASSESGTGNTIYF
cdr3_nt: TGTGCCAGCAGTGAATCCGGGACTGGAAACACCATATATTTT

j_call: TRBJ2-7
clone_size: .
v_call: TRBV7-8
cdr3_length: 15
d_call: .
cdr3_aa: CASSWAGGPAAEQYF
cdr3_nt: TGTGCCAGCAGCTGGGCAGGTGGGCCTGCCGCCGAGCAGTACTTC

j_call: TRBJ2-1
clone_size: .
v_call: TRBV6-6
cdr3_length: 13
d_call: .
cdr3_aa: CASSQSRDTTSFF
cdr3_nt: TGTGCCAGCAGTCAGAGTCGGGACACCACATCGTTCTTC

j_call: TRBJ1-5
clone_size: once
v_call: TRBV9
cdr3_length: 15
d_call: .
cdr3_aa: CASSVGAGRGQPQHF
cdr3_nt: TGTGCCAGCAGCGTAGGCGCAGGGCGGGGACAGCCCCAGCATTTT

j_call: TRBJ2-1
clone_size: .
v_call: TRBV11-2
cdr3_length: 14
d_call: .
cdr3_aa: CASSAGGNGNEQFF
cdr3_nt: TGTGCCAGCAGCGCCGGGGGAAACGGCAATGAGCAGTTCTTC

j_call: TRBJ2-7
clone_size: .
v_call: TRBV9
cdr3_length: 13
d_call: TRBD1
cdr3_aa: CASSAGTGTEQYF
cdr3_nt: TGTGCCAGCAGCGCCGGGACAGGGACCGAGCAGTACTTC

j_call: TRBJ1-5
clone_size: once
v_call: TRBV5-6
cdr3_length: 15
d_call: .
cdr3_aa: CASSFGTLKYQPQHF
cdr3_nt: TGTGCCAGCAGCTTTGGGACATTGAAATATCAGCCCCAGCATTTT

j_call: TRBJ1-2
clone_size: .
v_call: TRBV4-1
cdr3_length: 13
d_call: TRBD1
cdr3_aa: CASSSTGDYGYTF
cdr3_nt: TGCGCCAGCAGCTCGACAGGGGACTATGGCTACACCTTC

j_call: TRBJ1-2
clone_size: once
v_call: TRBV28
cdr3_length: 13
d_call: .
cdr3_aa: CASTLGGASGYTF
cdr3_nt: TGTGCCAGCACCTTGGGGGGGGCCAGTGGCTACACCTTC

j_call: TRBJ2-7
clone_size: .
v_call: TRBV10-1
cdr3_length: 16
d_call: .
cdr3_aa: CASSESGGQGTYEQYF
cdr3_nt: TGCGCCAGCAGTGAGTCGGGGGGGCAGGGAACCTACGAGCAGTACTTC

j_call: TRBJ1-1
clone_size: .
v_call: TRBV7-9
cdr3_length: 12
d_call: .
cdr3_aa: CASSLGLTEAFF
cdr3_nt: TGTGCCAGCAGCTTGGGCCTGACTGAAGCTTTCTTT

j_call: TRBJ2-3
clone_size: .
v_call: TRBV7-2
cdr3_length: 15
d_call: .
cdr3_aa: CASSFSWSATDTQYF
cdr3_nt: TGTGCCAGCAGCTTTTCGTGGAGTGCGACAGATACGCAGTATTTT

j_call: TRBJ1-2
clone_size: few
v_call: TRBV7-3
cdr3_length: 15
d_call: .
cdr3_aa: CASSLNSEALYGYTF
cdr3_nt: TGTGCCAGCAGCTTAAATTCCGAAGCCCTCTATGGCTACACCTTC

j_call: TRBJ2-1
clone_size: .
v_call: TRBV5-1
cdr3_length: 15
d_call: TRBD1
cdr3_aa: CASSLEGGRYNEQFF
cdr3_nt: TGCGCCAGCAGCTTGGAAGGGGGCCGTTACAATGAGCAGTTCTTC

j_call: TRBJ2-3
clone_size: .
v_call: TRBV7-9
cdr3_length: 16
d_call: TRBD2
cdr3_aa: CASSPGTSGLPDTQYF
cdr3_nt: TGTGCCAGCAGCCCCGGGACTAGCGGATTACCAGATACGCAGTATTTT

j_call: TRBJ2-1
clone_size: once
v_call: TRBV7-9
cdr3_length: 15
d_call: TRBD2
cdr3_aa: CASSLRSGVINEQFF
cdr3_nt: TGTGCCAGCAGCTTACGAAGCGGGGTAATAAATGAGCAGTTCTTC

j_call: TRBJ1-5
clone_size: .
v_call: TRBV2
cdr3_length: 13
d_call: .
cdr3_aa: CASVPGYNQPQHF
cdr3_nt: TGTGCCAGCGTACCAGGGTATAATCAGCCCCAGCATTTT

j_call: TRBJ1-2
clone_size: .
v_call: TRBV5-1
cdr3_length: 15
d_call: .
cdr3_aa: CASKIGTGSNYGYTF
cdr3_nt: TGCGCCAGCAAAATCGGTACAGGGTCAAACTATGGCTACACCTTC

j_call: TRBJ1-2
clone_size: few
v_call: TRBV24-1
cdr3_length: 15
d_call: TRBD1
cdr3_aa: CATSDPDRDGYGYTF
cdr3_nt: TGTGCCACCAGTGATCCGGACAGGGATGGCTATGGCTACACCTTC

j_call: TRBJ2-3
clone_size: once
v_call: TRBV7-2
cdr3_length: 16
d_call: .
cdr3_aa: CASSLQVGVGTDTQYF
cdr3_nt: TGTGCCAGCAGCCTGCAGGTCGGGGTAGGAACAGATACGCAGTATTTT

j_call: TRBJ1-2
clone_size: .
v_call: TRBV6-5
cdr3_length: 14
d_call: .
cdr3_aa: CASLREAALDGYTF
cdr3_nt: TGTGCCAGTCTCAGGGAGGCGGCATTGGATGGCTACACCTTC

j_call: TRBJ1-6
clone_size: .
v_call: TRBV5-4
cdr3_length: 17
d_call: TRBD1
cdr3_aa: CASTTRPGRGLNSPLHF
cdr3_nt: TGTGCCAGCACCACCCGCCCGGGAAGGGGGCTCAATTCACCCCTCCACTTT

j_call: TRBJ1-3
clone_size: .
v_call: TRBV4-1
cdr3_length: 15
d_call: .
cdr3_aa: CASSQGTDSGNTIYF
cdr3_nt: TGCGCCAGCAGCCAAGGGACAGACTCTGGAAACACCATATATTTT

j_call: TRBJ2-1
clone_size: .
v_call: TRBV24-1
cdr3_length: 16
d_call: TRBD2
cdr3_aa: CATSDQTSETYNEQFF
cdr3_nt: TGTGCCACCAGTGATCAGACTAGCGAGACCTACAATGAGCAGTTCTTC

j_call: TRBJ1-4
clone_size: .
v_call: TRBV5-6
cdr3_length: 14
d_call: .
cdr3_aa: CASSLIATNEKLFF
cdr3_nt: TGTGCCAGCAGCTTAATCGCAACTAATGAAAAACTGTTTTTT

j_call: TRBJ2-1
clone_size: .
v_call: TRBV4-1
cdr3_length: 11
d_call: .
cdr3_aa: CASSYGDEQFF
cdr3_nt: TGCGCCAGCAGCTATGGAGATGAGCAGTTCTTC

j_call: TRBJ2-1
clone_size: .
v_call: TRBV9
cdr3_length: 14
d_call: .
cdr3_aa: CASSVRGGHREQFF
cdr3_nt: TGTGCCAGCAGCGTCCGGGGTGGCCACCGTGAGCAGTTCTTC

j_call: TRBJ1-3
clone_size: once
v_call: TRBV5-1
cdr3_length: 16
d_call: TRBD1
cdr3_aa: CASSLLQGASGNTIYF
cdr3_nt: TGCGCCAGCAGCTTGTTACAGGGGGCATCTGGAAACACCATATATTTT

j_call: TRBJ1-2
clone_size: .
v_call: TRBV29-1
cdr3_length: 10
d_call: .
cdr3_aa: CSVEGAGYTF
cdr3_nt: TGCAGCGTTGAAGGGGCTGGCTACACCTTC

j_call: TRBJ2-3
clone_size: .
v_call: TRBV29-1
cdr3_length: 13
d_call: TRBD2
cdr3_aa: CSVDVGGEDTQYF
cdr3_nt: TGCAGCGTTGACGTCGGGGGGGAAGATACGCAGTATTTT

j_call: TRBJ2-3
clone_size: .
v_call: TRBV9
cdr3_length: 16
d_call: TRBD1
cdr3_aa: CASSVGTVSSTDTQYF
cdr3_nt: TGTGCCAGCAGCGTGGGGACAGTCTCCAGCACAGATACGCAGTATTTT

j_call: TRBJ1-4
clone_size: .
v_call: TRBV27
cdr3_length: 15
d_call: TRBD1
cdr3_aa: CASSSQESGGEKLFF
cdr3_nt: TGTGCCAGCAGTTCACAGGAGTCAGGGGGTGAAAAACTGTTTTTT